This T cell receptor (beta chain) was sequenced in a study of shared clonotypes between healthy human individuals. Libraries were prepared by immunoSEQ multiplex PCR; TCRdb keeps only in-frame clonotypes and omits some of them. The sample holds approximately 1,500,000 clones, around 97% seen once. Material: naive CD4+ T cells sorted from blood. Noted subset: CD45RA+ positively selected. The clonotype comes from a man aged 25-45 years in good health.

The CDR3 sequence is CASSWGVPSHAQYF. Written as DNA, the CDR3 is TGTGCCAGCAGCTGGGGGGTCCCCAGCCACGCGCAGTACTTC. The V call is TRBV5-4, the J call TRBJ2-7; D may be TRBD2 (6 bases). The germline gives CDR1 SGHNT, CDR2 YYREEE (reference sequence). CDR3 length equals 14 residues. Trimming shortened V by 3 bases and J by 9 bases, and 19 bases separated the two germline ends.